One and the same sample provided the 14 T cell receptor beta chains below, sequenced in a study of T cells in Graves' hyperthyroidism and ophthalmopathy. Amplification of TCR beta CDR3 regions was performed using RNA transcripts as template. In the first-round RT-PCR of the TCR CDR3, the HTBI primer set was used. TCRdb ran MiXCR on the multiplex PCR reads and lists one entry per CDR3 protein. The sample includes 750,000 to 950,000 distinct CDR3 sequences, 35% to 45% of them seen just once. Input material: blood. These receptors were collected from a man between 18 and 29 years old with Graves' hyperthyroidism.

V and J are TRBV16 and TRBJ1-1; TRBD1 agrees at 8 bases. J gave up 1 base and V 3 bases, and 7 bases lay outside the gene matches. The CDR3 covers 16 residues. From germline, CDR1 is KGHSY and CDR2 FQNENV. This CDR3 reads CASSHIIGQGNTEAFF. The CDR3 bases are TGTGCCAGCAGCCACATAATTGGACAGGGGAACACTGAAGCTTTCTTT.

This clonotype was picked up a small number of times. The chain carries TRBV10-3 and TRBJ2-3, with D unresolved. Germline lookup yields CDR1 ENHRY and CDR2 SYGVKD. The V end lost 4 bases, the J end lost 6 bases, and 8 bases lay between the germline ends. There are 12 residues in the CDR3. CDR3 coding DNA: TGTGCCATCAGTGGCGGAGCCGATACGCAGTATTTT. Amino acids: CAISGGADTQYF.

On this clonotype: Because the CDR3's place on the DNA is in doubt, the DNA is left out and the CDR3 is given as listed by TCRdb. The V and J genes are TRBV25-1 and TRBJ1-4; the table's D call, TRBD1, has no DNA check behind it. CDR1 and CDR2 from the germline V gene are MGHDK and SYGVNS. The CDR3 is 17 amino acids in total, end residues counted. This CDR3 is CACSASRTGRANEKLFF.

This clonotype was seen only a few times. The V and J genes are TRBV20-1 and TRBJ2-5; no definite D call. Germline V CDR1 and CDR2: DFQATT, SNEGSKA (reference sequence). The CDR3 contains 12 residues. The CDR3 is CLYTDTQETQYF. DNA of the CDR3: TGCTTATACACCGACACCCAAGAGACCCAGTACTTC.

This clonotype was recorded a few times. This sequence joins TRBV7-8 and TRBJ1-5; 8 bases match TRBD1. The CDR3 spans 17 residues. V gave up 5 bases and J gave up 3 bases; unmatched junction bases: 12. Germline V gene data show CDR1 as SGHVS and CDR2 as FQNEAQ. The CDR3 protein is CASSRDRHTLDNQPQHF. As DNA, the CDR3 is TGTGCCAGCAGCCGGGACAGGCATACGCTTGACAATCAGCCCCAGCATTTT.

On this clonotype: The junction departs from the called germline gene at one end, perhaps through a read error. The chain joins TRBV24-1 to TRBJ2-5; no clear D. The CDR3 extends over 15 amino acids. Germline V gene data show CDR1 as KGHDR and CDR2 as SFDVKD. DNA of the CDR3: TGTGCCAGCAGTGCCGATCCGACGGGCTGGGAGACCCAGTACTTC. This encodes CASSADPTGWETQYF.

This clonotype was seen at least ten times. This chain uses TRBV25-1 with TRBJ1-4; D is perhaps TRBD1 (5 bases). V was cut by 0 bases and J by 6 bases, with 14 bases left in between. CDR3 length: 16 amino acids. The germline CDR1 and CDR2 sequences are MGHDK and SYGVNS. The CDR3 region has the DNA TGTGCCAGCAGTGAATATCGGGGGAATGGCGATGAAAAACTGTTTTTT. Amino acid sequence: CASSEYRGNGDEKLFF.

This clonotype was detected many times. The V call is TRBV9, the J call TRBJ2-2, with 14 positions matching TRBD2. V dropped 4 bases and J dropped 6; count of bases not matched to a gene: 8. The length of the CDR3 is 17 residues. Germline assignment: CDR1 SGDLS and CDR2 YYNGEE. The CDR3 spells CASSPTGLAGVAGELFF. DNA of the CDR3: TGTGCCAGCAGCCCCACGGGACTAGCGGGAGTTGCCGGGGAGCTGTTTTTT.

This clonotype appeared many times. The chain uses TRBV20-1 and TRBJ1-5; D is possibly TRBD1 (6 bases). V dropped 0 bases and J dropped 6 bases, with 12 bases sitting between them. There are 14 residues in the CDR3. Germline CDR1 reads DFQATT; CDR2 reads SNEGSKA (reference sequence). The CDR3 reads CSAREHTGSQPQHF. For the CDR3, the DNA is TGCAGTGCTAGAGAGCATACAGGGAGTCAGCCCCAGCATTTT.

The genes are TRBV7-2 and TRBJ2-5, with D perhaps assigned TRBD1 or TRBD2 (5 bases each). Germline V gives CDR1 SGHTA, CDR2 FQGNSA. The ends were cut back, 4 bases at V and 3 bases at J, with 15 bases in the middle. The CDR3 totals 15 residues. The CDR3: CASSSDGAVEETQYF. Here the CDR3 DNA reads TGTGCCAGCAGCTCGGACGGGGCAGTGGAAGAGACCCAGTACTTC. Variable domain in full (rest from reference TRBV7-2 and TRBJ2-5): GAGVSQSPSNKVTEKGKDVELRCDPISGHTALYWYRQSLGQGLEFLIYFQGNSAPDKSGLPSDRFSAERTGGSVSTLTIQRTQQEDSAVYLCASSSDGAVEETQYFGPGTRLLVL.

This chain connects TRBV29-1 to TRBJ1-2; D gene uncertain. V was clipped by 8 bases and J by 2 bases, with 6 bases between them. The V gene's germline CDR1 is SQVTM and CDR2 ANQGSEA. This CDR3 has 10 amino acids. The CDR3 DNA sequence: TGCAGCAGAGAAAACTATGGCTACACCTTC. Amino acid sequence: CSRENYGYTF.

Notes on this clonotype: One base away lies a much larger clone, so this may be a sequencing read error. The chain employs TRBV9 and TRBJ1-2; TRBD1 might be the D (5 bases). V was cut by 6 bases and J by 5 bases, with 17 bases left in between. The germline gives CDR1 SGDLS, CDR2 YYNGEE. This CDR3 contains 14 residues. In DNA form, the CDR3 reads TGTGCCAGCAACTTGGACGGGACCCATTATGGCTACACCTTC. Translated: CASNLDGTHYGYTF.

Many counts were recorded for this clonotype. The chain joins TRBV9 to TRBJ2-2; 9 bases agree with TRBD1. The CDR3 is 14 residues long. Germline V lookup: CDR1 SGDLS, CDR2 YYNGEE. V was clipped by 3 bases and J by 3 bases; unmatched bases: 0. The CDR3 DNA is TGTGCCAGCAGCGGGACAGGGGACACCGGGGAGCTGTTTTTT. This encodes CASSGTGDTGELFF.

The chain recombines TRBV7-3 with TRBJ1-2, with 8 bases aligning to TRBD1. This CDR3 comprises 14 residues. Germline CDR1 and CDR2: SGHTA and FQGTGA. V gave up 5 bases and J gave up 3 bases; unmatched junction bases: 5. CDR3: CASSPTGGYYGYTF. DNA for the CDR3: TGTGCCAGCAGCCCCACAGGGGGGTACTATGGCTACACCTTC.